Here is one T cell receptor beta chain with its context. Antigen unknown. Time point: 2014-2015 season, pre-vaccination. Between about 35 and 110 mL of blood was drawn per time point. Sequencing was performed with immunoSEQ multiplex PCR; in TCRdb, only in-frame clones are kept and a portion is missing. The sample includes under 15,000 clones, around 78% seen only once; the top ten take roughly 0.45%. The sample belongs to a study of follicular helper T cells after annual influenza vaccination. Study details: Sampling occurred days 0, 7 and 28 after each influenza vaccination. For some subjects, blood spans the 2013-2014, 2014-2015 and 2015-2016 annual vaccinations. Study observations and caveats: Day 7 ICOS+CD38+ clones were most often found later in ICOS-CD38- cTfh cells.

V was trimmed by 3 bases and J by 9 bases, leaving 15 bases between them. Germline CDR1 and CDR2: MDHEN and SYDVKM. CDR3 length equals 14 residues. Here the sequenced sample was CXCR5- memory CD4+ T cells sorted from blood, taken on the day of influenza vaccination. This chain joins TRBV28 and TRBJ2-1, with D possibly being TRBD1 (5 bases). This receptor was identified in an adult who received the influenza vaccine. The CDR3 is CASSLQQQRGEQFF. The CDR3 DNA follows: TGTGCCAGCAGTTTGCAACAGCAAAGGGGTGAGCAGTTCTTC.